This entry is about one T cell receptor beta chain. The antigen is not known. Through a sample-barcoded 5' primer and a J-beta primer mix, a second PCR was run for about 6 to 11 cycles. TCRdb called the 5' RACE reads again in MiXCR, with one record for every CDR3 protein. The table records around 1.7 million distinct CDR3 sequences, about 30% of them present only once. The V gene end was trimmed by 4 bases and the J gene end by 8 bases; junction bases not matched to a gene: 7. CDR3 size: 13 residues. Germline CDR1 is SEHNR and CDR2 is FQNEAQ (reference sequence). The source of the sample is a study of blood T cells in healthy people across ages. Study-level findings and limits: Naive T cell percentage strongly correlated with TCR beta diversity.

This chain uses TRBV7-9 with TRBJ1-2, with TRBD1 matching 7 bases. This receptor was taken from a young woman in good health. The sequenced sample was blood. The CDR3 loop reads CASSSQGGTGYTF. CDR3 bases: TGTGCCAGCAGCTCTCAGGGGGGAACGGGCTACACCTTC.